This TCR beta chain appears in the sequencing data of a study of blood T cell repertoires in COVID-19. Sequencing used immunoSEQ multiplex PCR; TCRdb keeps in-frame clones, though not all of them. Found here are under 200,000 clones, 82% of them singletons; the top ten hold more than 4%. Germline CDR1 is SGHRS and CDR2 is YFSETQ. CDR3 size: 15 residues. Unmatched junction bases numbered 8, after V lost 2 bases and J lost 9 bases. The receptor comes from a woman aged 60-75 years with acute COVID-19. Sequences were obtained from PBMCs or T cells enriched from blood (not recorded which). V and J are TRBV5-1 and TRBJ1-6, with TRBD1 identical over 7 bases. CDR3 nucleotide sequence: TGCGCCAGCAGCTTCACCGGGACAGTTGGTTCACCCCTCCACTTT. Translated, it gives CASSFTGTVGSPLHF.